The 6 T cell receptor beta chains reported below all come from one sample, sequenced in a study of identical twins. TCRdb re-called the 5' RACE reads with MiXCR, one entry per CDR3 protein. This table holds roughly 770,000 distinct CDR3 sequences, about 20% found once. These data also formed part of another study, on T cells expressing NK-cell markers.

Sequencing was carried out using PBMCs. Receptor source: a woman younger than 35 in good health.

The chain joins TRBV20-1 to TRBJ2-3; 7 bases are shared with TRBD1. V was pared by 1 base and J by 3 bases, with 7 bases of the junction left unmatched. The CDR3 length is 15 residues. From germline, CDR1 is DFQATT and CDR2 SNEGSKA (reference sequence). CDR3 residues: CSARATGSLTDTQYF. As DNA, the CDR3 is TGCAGTGCTAGAGCGACAGGGAGTCTGACAGATACGCAGTATTTT.

This clonotype was observed a handful of times. The V gene is TRBV12-3 or TRBV12-4, the J gene TRBJ1-2; tentative D call: TRBD1 (6 bases). The CDR3 loop spans 12 amino acids. The V end lost 7 bases, the J end lost 5 bases, and 11 bases lay between the germline ends. CDR3 residues: CASTGGAYGYTF. DNA for the CDR3: TGTGCCAGCACTGGGGGGGCTTATGGCTACACCTTC.

The chain is built from TRBV5-6 and TRBJ2-1; D not certain. Trimming took 3 bases from V and 2 from J, leaving 15 bases between them. CDR3 size: 16 residues. In germline, CDR1 is SGHDT, CDR2 YYEEEE. CDR3 nucleotides: TGTGCCAGCAGCTGGTCCGTTAGTAGCCCCTACAATGAGCAGTTCTTC. Protein: CASSWSVSSPYNEQFF. The whole variable domain, filled in from reference TRBV5-6 and TRBJ2-1, reads DAGVTQSPTHLIKTRGQQVTLRCSPKSGHDTVSWYQQALGQGPQFIFQYYEEEERQRGNFPDRFSGHQFPNYSSELNVNALLLGDSALYLCASSWSVSSPYNEQFFGPGTRLTVL.

This chain connects TRBV4-2 to TRBJ2-7, with 7 bases that match TRBD1. Germline V gives CDR1 LGHNA, CDR2 YNFKEQ. V gave up 0 bases and J gave up 2 bases; unmatched junction bases: 10. This CDR3 is 17 amino acids long. Written as DNA, the CDR3 is TGTGCCAGCAGCCAAGATTGGGGCGCAGGGGGAGCCTACGAGCAGTACTTC. Translation gives CASSQDWGAGGAYEQYF.

The chain carries TRBV12-3 or TRBV12-4 and TRBJ2-5; 9 bases align to TRBD1. Trimming cost V 5 bases and J 2 bases; bases outside gene matches: 12. CDR3 length: 17 residues. The CDR3 reads CASSRGTGRVGQETQYF. The CDR3 DNA follows: TGTGCCAGCAGTCGGGGGACAGGGAGGGTAGGGCAAGAGACCCAGTACTTC.

This clonotype was seen many times. The CDR3 DNA sequence: TGTGCCAGCAGCGACTATGGCTACACCTTC. Its protein is CASSDYGYTF. This chain uses TRBV6-6 with TRBJ1-2; D is unclear. The CDR3 runs 10 residues. Germline CDR1 is MNHNY and CDR2 is SVGAGI (reference sequence). V was cut by 6 bases and J by 3 bases, with 2 bases left in between.